This TCR beta chain was sequenced during a study of response to subunit inactivated influenza vaccine. Whole-study results and caveats: After each seasonal influenza vaccination, few new T cells are recruited, the authors suggested.

From germline, CDR1 is MNHEY and CDR2 SVGEGT. V was trimmed by 7 bases and J by 2 bases, leaving 15 bases between them. CDR3 length: 14 residues. In the case of this clonotype: Its matching antigen is unknown.

TCRdb re-derived calls from the RT-PCR reads in MiXCR, one entry per CDR3 protein. Of 800,000 to 1,000,000 distinct CDR3 sequences listed, 21% are singletons. The sequence came from a man aged 50-60 years who received an inactivated influenza vaccine. Material: PBMCs from blood, obtained roughly 5 days after vaccination. The V call is TRBV6-2 or TRBV6-3, the J call TRBJ2-7; D is perhaps TRBD1 (5 bases). CDR3 nucleotide sequence: TGTGCCAGCATTCCAACAGGATTACCCTACGAGCAGTACTTC. Amino acid sequence: CASIPTGLPYEQYF.